A selection of T cell receptor beta chains follows, all from one sample in a study of cytomegalovirus exposure and HLA in healthy donors. Data came from immunoSEQ multiplex PCR; TCRdb stores just in-frame clones and leaves some out. The table records about 140,000 clones, 85% to 90% of them present only once. Sequencing used PBMCs. These receptors were taken from a man aged 18 to 35 in good health and CMV-seronegative. Each CDR3 is given with its conserved first and last residue. Each record gives: D gene, V gene, J gene, CDR3 protein. D genes are given only for firm matches.

>NA|TRBV7-9|TRBJ1-5
CASSLELDSNQPQHF
>TRBD2|TRBV28|TRBJ2-7
CASRSSGLAGPRSYEQYF
>TRBD2|TRBV5-1|TRBJ2-7
CASSFASGSYEQYF
>TRBD1|TRBV5-4|TRBJ1-1
CASSLRGPNTEAFF
>TRBD2|TRBV19|TRBJ2-1
CASSIAGGQYNEQFF
>TRBD1|TRBV11-2|TRBJ2-7
CASSLDPGQGNIAQYF
>TRBD2|TRBV6-5|TRBJ2-1
CASSYTSEAYNEQFF
>TRBD1|TRBV29-1|TRBJ1-2
CSVIGQGKGYTF
>NA|TRBV27|TRBJ2-1
CASSHRVPSYNEQFF
>NA|TRBV2|TRBJ1-5
CASSGSFAGNQPQHF
>NA|TRBV10-3|TRBJ1-1
CATEGRMNTEAFF
>TRBD1|TRBV6-4|TRBJ2-3
CASSVGQGGDTQYF
>TRBD2|TRBV11-3|TRBJ2-7
CASSKDSGLAYEQYF
>TRBD1|TRBV28|TRBJ2-7
CASSSRTGTSYEQYF
>NA|TRBV27|TRBJ2-3
CASSRQVSTDTQYF
>NA|TRBV4-1|TRBJ1-1
CASSNSYSMNTEAFF
>TRBD2|TRBV29-1|TRBJ2-1
CSVGGGAHNEQFF
>TRBD1|TRBV13|TRBJ2-7
CASSLRPGGNLYEQYF
>NA|TRBV7-2|TRBJ2-1
CASSARTIYNEQFF
>NA|TRBV9|TRBJ2-7
CASSVAGAYEQYF
>TRBD2|TRBV5-4|TRBJ2-3
CASSPTSGRFPDTQYF
>NA|TRBV9|TRBJ1-2
CASSVERISEADGYTF
>NA|TRBV2|TRBJ2-5
CASIGSSWEETQYF
>TRBD2|TRBV7-2|TRBJ2-1
CASSAGGYNEQFF
>NA|TRBV5-1|TRBJ1-6
CASTPDSNSPLHF
>NA|TRBV2|TRBJ1-2
CASSPGTPASSGYTF
>NA|TRBV10-3|TRBJ2-1
CAISEGRNNEQFF
>TRBD1|TRBV25-1|TRBJ2-1
CASSDPRGSYNEQFF
>NA|TRBV28|TRBJ2-4
CASSLRRPGVIQYF
>TRBD1|TRBV5-4|TRBJ1-1
CASSRDRGSTEAFF
>NA|TRBV6-6|TRBJ1-2
CASRYGQFYGYTF
>NA|TRBV11-2|TRBJ1-1
CASGWTANTEAFF
>NA|TRBV6-1|TRBJ1-1
CASGRGMNTEAFF
>TRBD1|TRBV5-1|TRBJ2-7
CASSRRWDRASGQYF
>NA|TRBV9|TRBJ1-2
CASSRLDKHYGYTF
>NA|TRBV6-1|TRBJ1-5
CASRFYGNQPQHF
>TRBD2|TRBV7-8|TRBJ2-4
CASSLVSGRAWGDIQYF
>TRBD1|TRBV19|TRBJ2-1
CASSTGTGDIDEQFF
>TRBD2|TRBV29-1|TRBJ2-5
CSVDDPTTSRETQYF
>NA|TRBV2|TRBJ2-1
CASRPPRDSYNEQFF
>TRBD1|TRBV4-2|TRBJ1-2
CASSQLRQGPYTF
>TRBD1|TRBV2|TRBJ2-7
CAIRDSREQYF
>TRBD2|TRBV27|TRBJ2-7
CASSEGLAGVREQYF
>NA|TRBV9|TRBJ2-2
CASKPGHMNTGELFF
>NA|TRBV18|TRBJ2-7
CASSPEDRSSYEQYF
>NA|TRBV28|TRBJ1-5
CASRRYRGNQPQHF
>TRBD1|TRBV7-2|TRBJ2-7
CASSFPGQGATYEQYF
>NA|TRBV9|TRBJ2-5
CASSVGYQETQYF
>NA|TRBV9|TRBJ2-7
CASSSGVGSMGEQYF
>NA|TRBV5-1|TRBJ2-7
CASSLTSYEQYF
>NA|TRBV7-8|TRBJ2-4
CASSPGRYLAKNIQYF
>TRBD1|TRBV4-2|TRBJ2-6
CASSSAGQGGSGANVLTF
>TRBD2|TRBV28|TRBJ2-5
CASSFWTSGRETQYF
>NA|TRBV7-8|TRBJ2-1
CASSLAPSGEQFF
>NA|TRBV27|TRBJ2-3
CASSEQFTDTQYF
>NA|TRBV6-1|TRBJ1-1
CASRGTGLVWGAFF
>NA|TRBV6-5|TRBJ2-7
CASSYSTGATYEQYF
>NA|TRBV11-2|TRBJ2-5
CASSRTSGWETQYF
>NA|TRBV6-1|TRBJ1-1
CASRGNTEAFF